Presented here are 16 T cell receptor beta chains from one specimen sequenced in a study of cytomegalovirus exposure and HLA in healthy donors. The table came from immunoSEQ multiplex PCR; TCRdb's copy has only in-frame clones and leaves some out. Of 150,000 to 200,000 clones in the sample, approximately 84% were seen once. The sample comprised PBMCs. Every receptor here comes from a man aged 18-30 years in good health and CMV-seropositive.

The J gene is TRBJ1-1, the V gene TRBV5-4, with TRBD1 as a possible D gene (5 bases). CDR1 is SGHNT, CDR2 YYREEE, per germline (reference sequence). V dropped 5 bases and J dropped 0 bases, with 20 bases sitting between them. CDR3 length: 17 amino acids. CDR3 region: CASRPRSGTGMNTEAFF. For the CDR3, the DNA is TGTGCCAGCAGGCCCCGGAGCGGGACGGGCATGAACACTGAAGCTTTCTTT.

The chain employs TRBV5-1 and TRBJ2-7, with a possible D match to TRBD2 (6 bases). Germline CDR1 is SGHRS and CDR2 is YFSETQ. V was pared by 4 bases and J by 0 bases, with 11 bases between. The length of the CDR3 is 14 residues. The CDR3 sequence is CASSQTGVSYEQYF. The CDR3, as DNA: TGCGCCAGCAGCCAAACGGGGGTCTCCTACGAGCAGTACTTC.

The rearrangement uses TRBV5-8 and TRBJ1-3, with D uncertain. The CDR3 is 15 residues long. V gave up 2 bases and J gave up 4 bases, with 13 bases separating them. CDR1 is SGHTS and CDR2 is YDEGEE in the germline V gene. The CDR3 sequence: CASSFIRRSGNTIYF. The CDR3 coding sequence is TGTGCCAGCAGCTTTATCCGGAGGTCCGGAAACACCATATATTTT.

The chain combines TRBV30 with TRBJ2-5; tentative D call: TRBD1 (5 bases). Trimming shortened V by 6 bases and J by 3 bases, and 20 bases separated the two germline ends. The CDR3 runs to 15 residues. Germline assignment: CDR1 GTSNPN and CDR2 SVGIG (reference sequence). CDR3 sequence (DNA): TGTGCCTGTTCCAGAAAGGGGTTTGCAGAAGAGACCCAGTACTTC. This encodes CACSRKGFAEETQYF.

The V gene is TRBV28, the J gene TRBJ2-7; the D is unclear. Germline V gives CDR1 MDHEN, CDR2 SYDVKM. V was shortened by 6 bases and J by 3 bases, with 18 bases between the two germline ends. The CDR3 contains 15 residues. In DNA, the CDR3 is TGTGCCAGCAGCCCCCTGACCGAGGTAGGCTACGAGCAGTACTTC. This codes for CASSPLTEVGYEQYF.

This chain uses TRBV7-2 with TRBJ2-7; 7 bases agree with TRBD2. This CDR3 is built from 15 residues. Trimming took 3 bases from V and 1 from J; bases not matched to a gene: 6. CDR1 and CDR2 (germline): SGHTA, FQGNSA. Here the CDR3 reads CASSLLADTSYEQYF. In nucleotides, the CDR3 is TGTGCCAGCAGCTTGCTAGCGGACACTTCCTACGAGCAGTACTTC.

The rearrangement joins TRBV4-3 to TRBJ2-2; 7 bases match TRBD1. Germline V gene data show CDR1 as LGHNA and CDR2 as YSLEER. This CDR3 region has 17 residues. Trimming took 2 bases from V and 1 from J; bases not matched to a gene: 7. The CDR3 nucleotides are TGCGCCAGCAGCCAAAGGATTGGGACAGTGAACACCGGGGAGCTGTTTTTT. It codes for CASSQRIGTVNTGELFF.

The chain is built from TRBV6-1 and TRBJ2-7, with D possibly TRBD1 on 6 matching bases. Trimming pared 3 bases from V and 4 bases from J, leaving 19 bases between. The CDR3 has 16 residues. Per the germline V gene, CDR1 is MNHNS and CDR2 is SASEGT. This chain's CDR3 is CASSDLPGQDPYEQYF. CDR3 nucleotide sequence: TGTGCCAGCAGTGACTTACCGGGACAAGACCCATACGAGCAGTACTTC.

V is TRBV18 and J is TRBJ2-5, with D perhaps TRBD1 (5 bases). V was cut by 2 bases and J by 5 bases, with 9 bases left in between. This CDR3 is built from 13 residues. Per germline, CDR1 KGHSH and CDR2 LQKENI. The CDR3 DNA follows: TGTGCCAGCTCACCAATCAGGGCGGAGACCCAGTACTTC. Protein product: CASSPIRAETQYF.

This chain uses TRBV28 with TRBJ2-2, with TRBD1 matching over 10 bases. The CDR3 totals 18 residues. Trimming took 3 bases from V and 5 from J; bases not matched to a gene: 12. Germline V gives CDR1 MDHEN, CDR2 SYDVKM. In DNA, the CDR3 is TGTGCCAGCAGTTTCCCTATACGACAGGGGGCGCGGACCGGGGAGCTGTTTTTT. It yields the protein CASSFPIRQGARTGELFF.

DNA for the CDR3: TGTGCCAGCAGCCTAAGACAGGACGGGCCGCTGCGGGGCTACACCTTC. This encodes CASSLRQDGPLRGYTF. The chain uses TRBV9 and TRBJ1-2; D may be TRBD1 (6 bases). Trimming took 4 bases from V and 8 from J, leaving 24 bases between them. Germline CDR1 SGDLS, CDR2 YYNGEE. The CDR3 spans 16 residues.

The chain couples TRBV29-1 to TRBJ1-2; 7 nucleotides line up with TRBD1. Germline CDR1 is SQVTM and CDR2 is ANQGSEA. The CDR3 sequence is 14 residues long. Trimming took 6 bases from V and 4 from J; bases not matched to a gene: 11. Here the CDR3 DNA reads TGCAGCGTGGGAATGGGACAGAGCAGCTATGGCTACACCTTC. Translated, it gives CSVGMGQSSYGYTF. The full variable domain, with the rest looked up from reference TRBV29-1 and TRBJ1-2, is SAVISQKPSRDICQRGTSLTIQCQVDSQVTMMFWYRQQPGQSLTLIATANQGSEATYESGFVIDKFPISRPNLTFSTLTVSNMSPEDSSIYLCSVGMGQSSYGYTFGSGTRLTVV.

V gene TRBV9 combines with J gene TRBJ2-5; 8 positions agree with TRBD1. Germline CDR1 is SGDLS and CDR2 is YYNGEE. Unmatched junction bases numbered 8, after V lost 3 bases and J lost 13 bases. This CDR3 contains 12 residues. This chain's CDR3 is CASSAGTGPPYF. The CDR3, as DNA: TGTGCCAGCAGCGCCGGGACAGGCCCTCCGTACTTC.

The chain uses TRBV25-1 and TRBJ2-7, with TRBD2 matching 10 bases. This CDR3 has 13 amino acids. Trimming removed 6 bases from V and 3 bases from J; junction bases left unmatched: 2. Germline V gives CDR1 MGHDK, CDR2 SYGVNS. CDR3 in DNA: TGTGCCAGCAGAGGACTAGCGGTCTACGAGCAGTACTTC. Encoded protein: CASRGLAVYEQYF.

The gene calls are TRBV5-1 and TRBJ1-1; 7 bases match TRBD1. This CDR3 is 14 amino acids long. Germline assignment: CDR1 SGHRS and CDR2 YFSETQ. V gave up 3 bases and J gave up 4 bases; unmatched junction bases: 6. The CDR3 DNA follows: TGCGCCAGCAGCTCCAGACAGGGATCCACTGAAGCTTTCTTT. This codes for CASSSRQGSTEAFF.

The gene calls are TRBV28 and TRBJ1-4, with TRBD1 matching 10 bases. The J segment lost 3 bases and the V segment lost 6 bases, leaving 7 bases of the junction unmatched. Germline assignment: CDR1 MDHEN and CDR2 SYDVKM. The CDR3 loop spans 16 amino acids. The CDR3: CASSQGGQGSNEKLFF. CDR3 nucleotides: TGTGCCAGCAGCCAGGGGGGACAGGGGTCTAATGAAAAACTGTTTTTT.